This T cell receptor (beta chain) stems from a study of T cell repertoires in cytomegalovirus infection. The V gene lost 7 bases and the J gene lost 5 bases, with 17 bases spanning the gap. CDR3 size: 14 residues. Using its own MiXCR run on the reads, TCRdb lists one record per CDR3 protein. The table lists about 300,000 distinct CDR3 sequences, roughly a tenth of them singletons. This clonotype was seen at least ten times. Specimen: PBMCs. The rearrangement uses TRBV12-3 or TRBV12-4 and TRBJ2-5; D remains ambiguous. The source of this sequence is a human donor in good health (CMV status not recorded). Some clones in this sample may be carry-over from other donors' samples. The CDR3, as DNA: TGTGCCAGCAAGGTGGGCCCTAGTCAGGAGACCCAGTACTTC. It yields the protein CASKVGPSQETQYF.